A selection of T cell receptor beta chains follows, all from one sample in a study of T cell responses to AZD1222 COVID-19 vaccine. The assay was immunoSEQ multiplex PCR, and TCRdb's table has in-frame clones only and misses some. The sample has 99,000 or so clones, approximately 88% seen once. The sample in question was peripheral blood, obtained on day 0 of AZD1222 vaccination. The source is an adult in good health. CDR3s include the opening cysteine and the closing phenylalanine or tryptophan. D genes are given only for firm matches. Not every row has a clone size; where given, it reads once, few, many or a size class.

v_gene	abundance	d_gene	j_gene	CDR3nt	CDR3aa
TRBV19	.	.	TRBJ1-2	TGTGCCAGTAGTATGTGGGGCCCTAACTATGGCTACACCTTC	CASSMWGPNYGYTF
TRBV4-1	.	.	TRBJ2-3	TGCGCCAGCAGCCAAGCTCCCTATAGCACAGATACGCAGTATTTT	CASSQAPYSTDTQYF
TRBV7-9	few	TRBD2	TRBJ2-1	TGTGCCAGCAGCTTATACGGGAGGGACAATGAGCAGTTCTTC	CASSLYGRDNEQFF
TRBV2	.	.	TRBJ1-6	TGTGCCAGCAGATTCGACAGAACCAATTCACCCCTCCACTTT	CASRFDRTNSPLHF
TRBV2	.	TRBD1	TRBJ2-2	TGTGCCAGCAGTAAACAGGGGGCGGGCACCGGGGAGCTGTTTTTT	CASSKQGAGTGELFF
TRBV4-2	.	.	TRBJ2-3	TGTGCCAGCAGCCAGTCCCGGGACACAATTACACGCACAGATACGCAGTATTTT	CASSQSRDTITRTDTQYF
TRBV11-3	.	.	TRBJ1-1	TGTGCCAGCAGCCGGCGGGCCATGAACACTGAAGCTTTCTTT	CASSRRAMNTEAFF
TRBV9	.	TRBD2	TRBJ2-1	TGTGCCAGCAGCTCGGCCGGGACTAGTGTCGATGAGCAGTTCTTC	CASSSAGTSVDEQFF
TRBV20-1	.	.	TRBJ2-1	TGCAGTGCTAGTTGGTCGGGGAGCTCCTACAATGAGCAGTTCTTC	CSASWSGSSYNEQFF
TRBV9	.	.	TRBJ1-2	TGTGCCAGCAGCGAGAAAGCGGCCGGGTCGGGTGGCTACACCTTC	CASSEKAAGSGGYTF
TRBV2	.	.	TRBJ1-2	TGTGCCAGCAGACCGAGACAGGAAGTCGGCTATGGCTACACCTTC	CASRPRQEVGYGYTF
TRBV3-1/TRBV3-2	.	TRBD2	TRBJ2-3	TGTGCCAGCAGCCCCCTACTAGCGGGGGACACAGATACGCAGTATTTT	CASSPLLAGDTDTQYF
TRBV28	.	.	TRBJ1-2	TGTGCCAGCAGAGATGGGGGGAGCTATGGCTACACCTTC	CASRDGGSYGYTF
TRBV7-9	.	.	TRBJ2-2	TGTGCCAGCAGCTTATTCAGAAACACCGGGGAGCTGTTTTTT	CASSLFRNTGELFF
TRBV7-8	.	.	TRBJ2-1	TGTGCCAGCAGCTCAGGGGAAATGGAGCAGTTCTTC	CASSSGEMEQFF
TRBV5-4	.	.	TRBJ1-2	TGTGCCAGCAGCCTGGGGGGGAGGGGCTACACCTTC	CASSLGGRGYTF
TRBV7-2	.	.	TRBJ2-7	TGTGCCAGCAGCTATCAAAGTCCCAAAAGATTCTCCTACGAGCAGTACTTC	CASSYQSPKRFSYEQYF
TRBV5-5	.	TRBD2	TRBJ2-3	TGTGCCAGCAGCTTGGGTGCGACTAGCGGCACAGATACGCAGTATTTT	CASSLGATSGTDTQYF
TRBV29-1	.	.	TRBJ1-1	TGCAGCGTTGTGGCACCACTGAACACTGAAGCTTTCTTT	CSVVAPLNTEAFF
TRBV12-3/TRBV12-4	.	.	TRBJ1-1	TGTGCCAGCACTTTATACCGGGACACTGAAGCTTTCTTT	CASTLYRDTEAFF
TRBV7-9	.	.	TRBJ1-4	TGTGCCAGCAGCGTACGGGGGGAAAATGAAAAACTGTTTTTT	CASSVRGENEKLFF
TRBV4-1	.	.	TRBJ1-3	TGCGCCAGCAGCCAAGATAACAGAAACTCTGGAAACACCATATATTTT	CASSQDNRNSGNTIYF
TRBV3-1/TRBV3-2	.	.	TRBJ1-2	TGTGCCAGCAGCCAAGGCAGGGTTGGTGGCTACACCTTC	CASSQGRVGGYTF
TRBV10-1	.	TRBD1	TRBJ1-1	TGCGCCAGCAGTGAAGGGGGCACGGACACTGAAGCTTTCTTT	CASSEGGTDTEAFF
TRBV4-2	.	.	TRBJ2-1	TGTGCCAGCAGCCAAATCCTCGGGTTCGAAACCTACAATGAGCAGTTCTTC	CASSQILGFETYNEQFF